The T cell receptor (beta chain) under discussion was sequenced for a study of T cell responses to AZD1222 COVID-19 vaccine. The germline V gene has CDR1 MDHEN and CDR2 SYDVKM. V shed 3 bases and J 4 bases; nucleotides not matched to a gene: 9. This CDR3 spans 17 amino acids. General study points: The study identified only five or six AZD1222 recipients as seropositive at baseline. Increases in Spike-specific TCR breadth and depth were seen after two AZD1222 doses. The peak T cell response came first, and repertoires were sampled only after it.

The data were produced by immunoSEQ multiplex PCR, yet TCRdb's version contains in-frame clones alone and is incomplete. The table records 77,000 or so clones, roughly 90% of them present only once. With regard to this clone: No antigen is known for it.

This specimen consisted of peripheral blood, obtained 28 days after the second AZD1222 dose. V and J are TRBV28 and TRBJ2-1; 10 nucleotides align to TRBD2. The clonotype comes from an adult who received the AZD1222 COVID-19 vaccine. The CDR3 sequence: CASSLLASGGYYNEQFF. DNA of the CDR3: TGTGCCAGCAGTTTGTTGGCTAGCGGGGGCTATTACAATGAGCAGTTCTTC.